The source of this T cell receptor beta chain is a study of cytomegalovirus exposure and HLA in healthy donors. The CDR3 has 14 residues. J was trimmed by 6 bases and V by 5 bases; bases with no gene match: 7. The germline gives CDR1 MNHEY, CDR2 SVGAGI. Points from the study as a whole: In an earlier analysis, productive rearrangement rates for most beta V segments clustered near 87% or 30%. Sequence variants that were highly shared formed a cluster that was likely a sequencing artifact.

This clone was seen a handful of times. As yet, its antigen is unknown. The primer mix had 60 Vbeta and 13 Jbeta primers. TCRdb's copy holds only in-frame clones and misses some; the assay was immunoSEQ multiplex PCR. Of about 160,000 clones listed, around four fifths are singletons. Sample: PBMCs. The rearrangement uses TRBV6-5 and TRBJ1-2, with TRBD1 matching 9 bases. This receptor was identified in a girl under 10 years old in good health and CMV-seropositive. The CDR3 bases are TGTGCCAGCAGTCGGGACAGGGCAAGAAATGGCTACACCTTC. As protein: CASSRDRARNGYTF.